This TCR beta chain was obtained from a study of blood T cell repertoires in COVID-19. Only one count was recorded for this clone. Produced via immunoSEQ multiplex PCR; TCRdb's table is partial and in-frame only. The sample records some 390,000 clones, about 90% being singletons. The source of this sequence is a young woman who had recovered from COVID-19. Sequencing used PBMCs or T cells enriched from blood (not recorded which).

For the CDR3, the DNA is TGTGCCAGCAGCTTAGCGCTCAGTTCCTACGAGCAGTACTTC. Residues: CASSLALSSYEQYF. The gene calls are TRBV11-2 and TRBJ2-7; D is unclear. The germline V gene encodes CDR1 SGHAT and CDR2 FQNNGV. Trimming pared 1 base from V and 1 base from J, leaving 8 bases between. The CDR3 loop spans 14 amino acids.